This TCR beta chain comes out of a study of blood T cell repertoires in COVID-19 (dated by TCRdb to about 2020). For the wider study: The collaborator samples originated in the United States, Italy and Spain and spanned the acute and convalescent phases of COVID-19. The material from the prospective study consisted of cDNA or gDNA derived from T cells, B-cell-depleted T cells, or PBMCs. The sample metadata nearly always contained a de-identified subject ID, COVID-19 status, age in years and sex. Deeply sampled blood TCRbeta repertoires from subjects exposed to, actively infected with, or recovered from COVID-19 were included in the dataset. The repertoires were made available in a free public database intended to serve as a resource for research on the immune response to SARS-CoV-2. Samples came from the ongoing ImmuneRACE study (first 160 participants) plus 1,254 subjects from 6 global collaborators. HLA class I and class II types, where available, came from metadata supplied by the sample provider rather than from assay-based typing. Study-wide conclusions, independent of this receptor: The amount of clinical and demographic metadata varied by source and participant and was provided uncurated.

Another Seattle source contributed samples from volunteer blood donors who had recovered from COVID-19. Whole blood was collected in K2EDTA tubes by collaborating institutions according to the institutions' own protocols. For TCRbeta analysis, collaborators shipped samples in one of three forms: frozen whole blood, isolated PBMCs, or DNA extracted from either of those sample types. This clone was seen a handful of times. Its antigen is not yet known. No much larger clone exists at a distance of one base, and base qualities are not known. The CDR3 goes from the cysteine to the phenylalanine over 15 residues. Just CDR3 DNA is preserved here, 45 bases in frame from base 1. Trimming leaves V shorter by 2 bases and J shorter by 3 bases, with the junction holding 9 bases beyond the gene matches. Sequences GTSNPN (CDR1) and SVGIG (CDR2) are obtained from the germline V gene (reference sequence). The immunoSEQ Assay, a bias-controlled multiplex PCR, was used to amplify TCRbeta CDR3 regions from genomic DNA. The study's own analysis went as follows. Nucleated cell counts per sample were estimated from amplification of reference gene primers within the assay. Sequence reads were collapsed and filtered to measure the absolute abundance of every unique TCRbeta CDR3 rearrangement. For each sample, productive Simpson clonality was calculated as the square root of Simpson's diversity index over productive rearrangements. This immuneACCESS table, as held by TCRdb, lists in-frame sequences with V and J called but not all clones. Of the missing ones, under half trace to an unresolved V gene in checked studies; the others have no known cause. That table is the source of V, J and clone size, and D and trimming were worked out from the DNA. This sample comprises about 230,000 clones, nearly 90% of them detected only once. Together, the top ten hold 12% of the sample.

Sample: peripheral blood. This sequence was found in a young woman who had recovered from COVID-19. This sequence uses TRBV30 and TRBJ1-1, with 7 bases aligning to TRBD1. The CDR3 in this case is CAWSLTGASYTEAFF. The sequenced DNA is TGTGCCTGGAGTCTTACAGGGGCCTCTTACACTGAAGCTTTCTTT.